The 17 T cell receptor beta chains presented below share a single source sample, sequenced in a study of cytomegalovirus exposure and HLA in healthy donors. The study ran its PCR with 60 Vbeta and 13 Jbeta primers. Only in-frame clones appear in the TCRdb table, and some are missing; sequencing was by immunoSEQ multiplex PCR. This table has tens of thousands of clones, approximately 70% appearing once. The specimen was PBMCs. Receptors originate from a woman aged 60-75 years in good health and CMV-seropositive.

This chain joins TRBV6-5 and TRBJ2-1, with 7 bases aligning to TRBD1. Germline V gene data show CDR1 as MNHEY and CDR2 as SVGAGI. This CDR3 is built from 15 residues. After removal of 2 bases from V and 4 bases from J, the junction contained 5 bases not matched to a gene. The CDR3 nucleotides read TGTGCCAGCAGTTACGGGACAGCGAGATACAATGAGCAGTTCTTC. As protein: CASSYGTARYNEQFF.

The chain couples TRBV6-6 to TRBJ1-2; 7 nucleotides align to TRBD1. The CDR3 consists of 16 residues. Germline trimming cut 2 bases from V and 2 bases from J; bases unmatched to any gene: 8. The germline V gene encodes CDR1 MNHNY and CDR2 SVGAGI (reference sequence). In DNA form, the CDR3 reads TGTGCCAGCAGTTACCTCGGGACAGAAGGCAACTATGGCTACACCTTC. Protein product: CASSYLGTEGNYGYTF.

V gene TRBV7-3 combines with J gene TRBJ1-2, with TRBD1 identical over 7 bases. The CDR3 is made up of 14 amino acids. After removal of 5 bases from V and 0 bases from J, the junction contained 3 bases not matched to a gene. Germline values: CDR1 SGHTA, CDR2 FQGTGA. CDR3 DNA sequence: TGTGCCAGCAGCCGGGACAGAGCTAACTATGGCTACACCTTC. It yields the protein CASSRDRANYGYTF.

To note about this clone: The same CDR3 is also encoded by other DNA sequences in this sample. CDR3: CASSIIGGTEAFF. The CDR3 region has the DNA TGTGCCAGTAGTATAATCGGCGGGACCGAAGCTTTCTTT. The rearrangement uses TRBV19 and TRBJ1-1; perhaps TRBD1 as D (5 bases). Trimming cost V 2 bases and J 8 bases, with 12 bases left between them. The CDR3 loop spans 13 amino acids. CDR1 is LNHDA and CDR2 is SQIVND in the germline V gene (reference sequence).

The chain is built from TRBV5-4 and TRBJ2-7; D may be TRBD1 (6 bases). Between the trimmed V and J ends, which lost 4 bases and 2 bases, there was a span of 16 bases. CDR3 length equals 15 residues. Germline CDR1 and CDR2: SGHNT and YYREEE (reference sequence). CDR3 amino acids: CASSARDIQPYEQYF. DNA for the CDR3: TGTGCCAGCAGCGCACGGGACATCCAGCCCTACGAGCAGTACTTC. Drawing the rest from reference TRBV5-4 and TRBJ2-7, the complete variable domain is ETGVTQSPTHLIKTRGQQVTLRCSSQSGHNTVSWYQQALGQGPQFIFQYYREEENGRGNFPPRFSGLQFPNYSSELNVNALELDDSALYLCASSARDIQPYEQYFGPGTRLTVT.

The rearrangement links TRBV6-5 to TRBJ2-7; TRBD1 might be the D (7 bases). Germline loops: CDR1 MNHEY, CDR2 SVGAGI. Trimming took 6 bases from V and 6 from J, leaving 21 bases between them. This CDR3 has 15 amino acids. CDR3 sequence (DNA): TGTGCCAGCAGACGCGACAGGGAGGCCGCTGGCGAGCAGTACTTC. Encoded protein: CASRRDREAAGEQYF.

This clone turned up a few times. V usage is TRBV6-5 and J usage is TRBJ1-5; D is possibly TRBD1 (5 bases). The CDR3 runs to 16 residues. The V gene lost 2 bases and the J gene lost 7 bases, with 18 bases spanning the gap. CDR1 is MNHEY and CDR2 is SVGAGI in the germline V gene. The CDR3 sequence: CASSYGQLGAGQPQHF. The CDR3 DNA reads as TGTGCCAGCAGTTACGGGCAGCTCGGGGCGGGGCAGCCCCAGCATTTT.

This chain joins TRBV14 and TRBJ1-2; perhaps TRBD1 as D (6 bases). CDR1 and CDR2 (germline): SGHDN, FVKESK. Trimming took off 1 base at V and 3 bases at J, with 12 bases between the two ends. This CDR3 comprises 15 residues. The CDR3 protein is CASSQVPGTYYGYTF. The CDR3 bases are TGTGCCAGCAGCCAAGTTCCCGGGACATACTATGGCTACACCTTC.

J is TRBJ2-7 and V is TRBV27; D possibly corresponds to TRBD2 (6 bases). From germline, CDR1 is MNHEY and CDR2 SMNVEV (reference sequence). Trimming removed 2 bases at V and 7 bases at J, with 15 bases between. This CDR3 comprises 14 residues. For the CDR3, the DNA is TGTGCCAGCAGTTTAACCTCGGCCGCGGGGGAGCAGTACTTC. It encodes CASSLTSAAGEQYF.

The chain combines TRBV2 with TRBJ1-6, with D tentatively TRBD1 (5 bases). V was pared by 4 bases and J by 3 bases, with 7 bases between. The CDR3 totals 14 residues. The germline CDR1 and CDR2 sequences are SNHLY and FYNNEI. DNA for the CDR3: TGTGCCAGCAGTGCGCAGGGCTATAATTCACCCCTCCACTTT. It is translated as CASSAQGYNSPLHF. Filled out from reference TRBV2 and TRBJ1-6, the complete variable domain reads EPEVTQTPSHQVTQMGQEVILRCVPISNHLYFYWYRQILGQKVEFLVSFYNNEISEKSEIFDDQFSVERPDGSNFTLKIRSTKLEDSAMYFCASSAQGYNSPLHFGNGTRLTVT.

This chain links TRBV9 with TRBJ1-2; TRBD1 agrees at 9 bases. The germline gives CDR1 SGDLS, CDR2 YYNGEE. Trimming at V came to 0 bases and at J to 3 bases, leaving 3 bases not matched to a gene. The CDR3 is 15 amino acids. The CDR3 is CASSVGGTGHYGYTF. CDR3 DNA sequence: TGTGCCAGCAGCGTAGGGGGGACAGGGCACTATGGCTACACCTTC.

V and J are TRBV21-1 and TRBJ1-3; the table names TRBD1, a call not compared with the DNA. TRBV21-1 is tagged as a pseudogene. There are 18 residues in the CDR3. Here the CDR3 reads CASSTTPQGFRRVNTIYF. CDR3 DNA sequence: TGTGCCAGCAGCACTACCCCACAGGGATTTCGGCGGGTAAACACCATATATTTT.

This sequence joins TRBV7-2 and TRBJ2-7; D might be TRBD1 (5 bases). Germline V lookup: CDR1 SGHTA, CDR2 FQGNSA. Trimming took off 3 bases at V and 2 bases at J, with 11 bases between the two ends. CDR3 size: 14 residues. This CDR3 reads CASSFTQGPYEQYF. In nucleotides, the CDR3 is TGTGCCAGCAGCTTTACCCAGGGTCCCTACGAGCAGTACTTC.

This chain joins TRBV7-2 and TRBJ2-3, with 11 bases fitting TRBD2. CDR1 is SGHTA, CDR2 FQGNSA, per germline. The length of the CDR3 is 18 residues. The ends lost 4 bases at V and 6 bases at J; junction bases unmatched: 15. CDR3 sequence (DNA): TGTGCCAGCAGCTCCTTTAGCGGGGGGGCGAAAACGTCCGATACGCAGTATTTT. As protein: CASSSFSGGAKTSDTQYF.

As DNA, the CDR3 is TGTGCCAGCGCGGGGACAGGGGGCAATCAGCCCCAGCATTTT. Protein sequence: CASAGTGGNQPQHF. The rearrangement links TRBV2 to TRBJ1-5; 10 bases map to TRBD1. The V gene's germline CDR1 is SNHLY and CDR2 FYNNEI. The CDR3 extends over 14 amino acids. V lost 8 bases to trimming and J lost 2 bases; unmatched junction nucleotides: 3.

The chain combines TRBV7-2 with TRBJ1-1; weak D call: TRBD1 (6 bases). Trimming took 4 bases from V and 3 from J, leaving 12 bases between them. Germline CDR1 reads SGHTA; CDR2 reads FQGNSA. This CDR3 spans 14 amino acids. CDR3 DNA: TGTGCCAGCAGCTCACAGGGAAGGGACACTGAAGCTTTCTTT. Amino acid sequence: CASSSQGRDTEAFF.

This clone was found a few times. The rearrangement links TRBV18 to TRBJ2-5; D remains ambiguous. The CDR3 loop spans 15 amino acids. Germline CDR1 KGHSH, CDR2 LQKENI. Between the trimmed V and J ends, which lost 3 bases and 5 bases, there was a span of 16 bases. The CDR3 region has the DNA TGTGCCAGCTCACCGGATAGCCCCCCTGGGGAGACCCAGTACTTC. Encoded protein: CASSPDSPPGETQYF.